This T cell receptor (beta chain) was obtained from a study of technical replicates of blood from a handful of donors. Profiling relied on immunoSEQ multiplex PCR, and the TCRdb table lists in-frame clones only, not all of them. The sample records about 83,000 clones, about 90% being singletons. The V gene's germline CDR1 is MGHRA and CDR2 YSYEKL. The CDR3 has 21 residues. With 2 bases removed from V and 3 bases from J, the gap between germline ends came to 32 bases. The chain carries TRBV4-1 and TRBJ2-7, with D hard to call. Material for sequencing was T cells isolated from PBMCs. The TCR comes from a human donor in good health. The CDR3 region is CASSQSIVLPPDSENVYEQYF. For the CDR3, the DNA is TGCGCCAGCAGCCAAAGCATCGTGCTCCCGCCAGACTCCGAAAACGTCTACGAGCAGTACTTC.